One TCR beta chain is described in this entry. It lacks a known antigen. No per-base quality is available; no much larger clone lies one base away. Library construction relied on the immunoSEQ multiplex PCR assay. The multiplex PCR relied on a mix of 60 forward primers for TCR Vbeta segments and 13 reverse primers for TCR Jbeta segments. The CDR3 region of rearranged TCR beta genes was amplified from genomic DNA with a multiplex PCR assay. The amplified TCR beta libraries were sequenced on the Illumina HiSeq System as 87-base-pair reads. Regarding the original processing steps: In a later analysis, some 80 million unique TCR beta chains were counted across the approximately 640 repertoires, and around 10 million of these chains were shared by at least two donors. Raw reads were error-corrected and collapsed into unique sequences by a nearest-neighbor algorithm in which closely related sequences were merged to remove PCR and sequencing errors. Alignment of CDR3 sequences to IMGT reference sequences was used to assign V, D and J gene segments. Each retained sequence needed at least a six-nucleotide match to both a V gene segment and a J gene segment. A rearrangement counted as productive if the CDR3 had no stop codons and remained in frame with V and J, and every other rearrangement counted as non-productive. Following IMGT convention, CDR3 was defined as the stretch from the second conserved V-encoded cysteine up to the conserved J-encoded phenylalanine. The earlier analysis of about 640 of the donors excluded any sequence lacking an unambiguous match to a single V gene segment. An earlier analysis of over 450 of the donors classified V segments as functional when productive rearrangements were above 56.7% and as segregating when the standard deviation between donors was above 5%. A statistical classification framework was built to diagnose cytomegalovirus status from the catalog of TCR beta chain sequences. A later analysis assigned V and J genes by comparing TCR nucleotide sequences with IMGT/GENE-DB human TR gene sequences. Using the TCRdist pipeline, a later analysis assigned CDR3 sequences along with most-parsimonious VDJ recombination scenarios. A later analysis defined each TCR beta chain by its CDR3 amino acid sequence plus V-gene family, and excluded reads lacking a unique V-gene family. In a later analysis, around 650 highly shared, low-generation-probability nucleotide sequences were removed to address suspected cross-contamination and a sequencing artifact. A later analysis calculated a clonal expansion index for each public chain from normalized within-repertoire ranks of inferred template counts. Generation probabilities in a later analysis came from a VDJ recombination model fitted to out-of-frame rearrangements, and those results were checked against IGoR. Hypergeometric tests were used in a later analysis to score TCR-TCR, TCR-HLA and TCR-CMV co-occurrence, with a repertoire-size bias correction applied to the TCR pairs. To estimate false discovery rates, a later analysis permuted the HLA or CMV assignments 20 times. In a later analysis, co-occurring TCRs were grouped using DBSCAN, with TCRdist sequence similarity added in when clustering inside HLA-allele-positive subsets. For co-occurrence clustering, repertoires with fewer than 30,000 or more than 120,000 public chains were excluded, along with four or five repertoires with anomalous nucleotide sharing. This immuneACCESS table, as held by TCRdb, lists in-frame sequences with V and J called but not all clones. Of the missing ones, under half trace to an unresolved V gene in checked studies; the others have no known cause. V and J calls and clone size are as listed in that table; D and trimming were resolved from the DNA. Across this sample there are about 190,000 clones, with more than 65% seen only once. About 3.1% of the sample belongs to the ten largest clones.

Sequences KGHSH (CDR1) and LQKENI (CDR2) are obtained from the germline V gene. Including the terminal cysteine and phenylalanine, the CDR3 comprises 13 residues. CDR3 DNA only is kept here, 39 bases in frame from base 1. Trimming at the junction amounts to 5 bases on V and 8 bases on J, and the germline ends lie 15 bases apart. The sample comes from a study of cytomegalovirus exposure and HLA in healthy donors (dated by TCRdb to the late 2010s). With respect to the entire study: In an earlier analysis of under 600 of the donors, 276 Gb of sequence data and about 110 million unique TCR beta sequences from 150 million to 200 million T cells were reported. An early release covering about 600 HLA-typed donors comprised about 300 gigabases of sequencing data and around 86 million unique TCR sequences. Among the roughly 400 genotyped donors, roughly 80% belonged to the genetic ancestry cluster associated with self-reported Caucasian donors. The study was designed to test whether signatures of past pathogen exposure could be identified by cataloging public T cell receptors. Using immunosequencing, the study profiled T cell repertoires from 550 to 750 subjects and related those repertoires to cytomegalovirus serostatus. In addition to the first cohort of 500 to 850 subjects, a separate validation cohort of over 90 different subjects was used. To predict cytomegalovirus infection status, the study combined high-throughput TCR immunosequencing, statistical association of individual TCRs with disease status, and machine learning. A later analysis re-analyzed previously published TCR beta repertoires from roughly 600 donors and added high-resolution HLA genotyping to study TCR occurrence patterns. The later analysis used no new phenotypic data to find candidate immune exposures, relying instead on TCR beta sequences and their occurrence across donors. In an earlier analysis of over 550 of the donors, high-throughput TCR beta sequencing was used to judge whether each TCR beta V gene segment behaved as functional or pseudogenic. Donor age, sex, ethnicity and CMV serostatus were compiled alongside the repertoire data. Genome-wide SNP genotypes for about three fifths of the roughly 670 donors were used in a later genetic analysis, which treated that subset as a discovery cohort. All discovery cohort repertoires had been generated on a single sequencing platform. HLA typing covered class I and class II loci at four-digit resolution. Typing coverage varied by locus: roughly 629-640 donors for A, B, C, DRB1 and DQB1; roughly 500 for DQA1; around 610 for DPA1; more than 450 for DPB1. Because of strong linkage in the cohort, four or five DR-DQ haplotypes were treated as single units for association and clustering. Among some 400 genotyped donors of the cohort, an average of approximately 220,000 unique TCR beta nucleotide sequences was sequenced per donor, of which approximately 19% were non-productive.

The cohort comprised fewer than 750 healthy bone marrow donors. At the time of sampling, all cohort members were nominally healthy, though unrecorded immune exposures were likely present. The donor tested CMV seropositive, placing the donor among the 290 or so seropositive members of the cohort. Every donor gave a peripheral blood sample, and the peripheral blood mononuclear cells from that sample were used for TCR beta sequencing. Genomic DNA was extracted from the blood cell samples with the Qiagen DNeasy Blood Extraction Kit. Points the paper makes about the study in general: In a later analysis, TCR association rates were found to vary across HLA loci, with the most associated TCRs seen for DRB1 alleles and the fewest for HLA-C alleles. Three of the identified cytomegalovirus-associated TCR beta chains were confirmed in vitro to be specific for cytomegalovirus antigens. The presence/absence analyses assumed that sequencing depth was roughly uniform across donors, and that assumption may not be true. V-gene and J-gene trimming of TCR beta chains was associated with a missense DCLRE1C variant in a later genetic analysis, and the association was replicated in an independent cohort. Assigning TCR associations to individual alleles was difficult when HLA alleles, especially DR and DQ, strongly co-occurred. This cohort had only TCR beta chains sequenced, and the lack of alpha or paired-chain data limited which features could be detected. The earlier analysis of some 560 of the donors excluded around 17 rarely observed V segments, including chromosome 9 orphons, because counts were too low. In a later analysis, some 18,000 TCR beta sequences were associated with specific HLA alleles at a false discovery rate of 0.05. Cytomegalovirus status was reported to be diagnosed by the classifier with high specificity and sensitivity in both the original and validation cohorts. A cluster of highly shared sequence variants was judged likely to be a technical artifact of the sequencing pipeline. A later genetic analysis reported fewer N-insertions in productive TCRs among donors in an Asian-associated ancestry cluster than the roughly 720-donor mean. The authors suggested that the approach could potentially be generalized to other disease states and immunological phenotypes. A further reported finding was that TCR beta sequences accurately predicted the HLA-A and HLA-B alleles for most subjects in the first cohort. Most CMV-associated TCR beta chains appeared to be HLA-restricted in a later analysis, and the HLA associations seemed to be driven largely by CMV exposure. Most TCR sequences were seen in very few donors, while some public TCRs were found in many individuals. Several of the top co-occurrence clusters appeared to be linked to parvovirus B19, influenza, CMV and Epstein-Barr virus, according to a later analysis. Broadly in line with IMGT annotations, most TCR beta V segments showed up in productive rearrangements about 87% or about 30% of the time in an earlier analysis of around 550 of the donors. Correlated functional status among segregating V segments might be attributable to linkage disequilibrium, but an unknown experimental factor could not be ruled out. A later analysis found that HLA-associated TCR beta chains were more clonally expanded and had lower generation probabilities than equally common non-associated chains. Because HLA typing was unavailable for some donors at each locus, only the typed subset was used in association tests. A total of about 150 TCR beta chains were listed by the study as associated with cytomegalovirus. The 87-base-pair reads could not distinguish some IMGT-functional V segments, including TRBV6-2 and TRBV6-3, so those segments were excluded. Immune exposure information for the cohort was limited to CMV serostatus.

This clonotype was sampled from a woman aged 30 to 39 in good health and CMV-seropositive. Here the chain combines TRBV18 and TRBJ1-2; TRBD1 could be the D gene, as 6 bases match. The sequencing sample was made of PBMCs. Here the CDR3 is given as CASSSQGNGGYTF. In nucleotides, the sequence is TGTGCCAGCTCAAGCCAGGGGAATGGCGGCTACACCTTC.